This T cell receptor (beta chain) is from a study of OX40 agonist ivuxolimab in advanced cancers. Turning to the overall study: Ivuxolimab, which targeted the costimulatory receptor OX40 (CD134), was an agonistic, fully human IgG2 monoclonal antibody. Intravenous ivuxolimab was administered to patients every 2 weeks at six dose levels: 0.01, 0.1, 0.3, 1.5, 3 and 10 mg/kg. Among the approximately 50 dose-escalation patients, approximately 20 had hepatocellular carcinoma, about 15 melanoma, 9 renal cell carcinoma and 9 head and neck cancer. A male proportion of roughly 80% and a mean age of approximately 62 years, ranging from 23 to 79, were recorded for the dose-escalation cohort. Patients were allowed to have had prior anti-PD-1, anti-PD-L1 or anti-CTLA-4 therapy, and around 43% of the dose-escalation patients had been treated with checkpoint inhibitors. Partial responses occurred in three dose-escalation patients, of whom one had hepatocellular carcinoma and two had cutaneous melanoma. Peripheral TCRbeta sequencing aimed to test whether ivuxolimab altered TCR sequence diversity and caused clonal T-cell expansion. The paper describes the monotherapy dose-escalation part (N of about 47 patients) of the phase I trial of ivuxolimab. Beyond this particular receptor, the publication reports: Low levels of normalized T-cell clonal expansion were also shown by some nonresponding patients. On average, CD8+ T cells showed more expanded clones than CD4+ T cells after ivuxolimab. Clonal expansion of both CD4+ and CD8+ blood T cells was observed from baseline to week 6 at doses 0.1 to 3.0 mg/kg. Partial responders in the 0.1-3.0 mg/kg groups had among the lowest normalized peripheral clonal expansion, especially among CD8+ T cells. Which antigens the clonally expanded peripheral T cells were specific for was not determined.

Comments on this clone: What antigen it recognizes has not been identified. Per-base quality was not reported, and no clone a single base away is much larger than it.

The V end loses 3 bases and the J end loses 0 bases, and a stretch of 10 bases separates them. CDR1 and CDR2 are read off the germline V gene as SGHTS and YDEGEE. From cysteine to phenylalanine, the CDR3 is 15 amino acids long. Of all the DNA, just the CDR3 is kept, 45 bases in frame from base 1. The trial excluded patients who had a history of autoimmune disease or were on systemic immunosuppression. Peripheral blood for TCR sequencing was collected from all dose cohorts at baseline, on cycle 4 day 1, and on cycle 7 day 1. The samples were drawn from a first-in-human, open-label, multicenter phase I dose-escalation trial of ivuxolimab. Adults with locally advanced or metastatic melanoma, renal cell carcinoma, hepatocellular carcinoma or head and neck squamous cell carcinoma were enrolled in the trial. Before TCR sequencing, CD4+ and CD8+ T cells were separately sorted from peripheral blood. Genomic DNA was extracted from sorted cells for sequencing of the TCRbeta CDR3 region. TCRbeta CDR3 regions were sequenced using the immunoSEQ Assay. As stored in TCRdb, this immuneACCESS dataset retains in-frame rearrangements with V and J assigned. A fraction of the clones does not appear; measured against another copy, unresolved V genes explain less than half of the discrepancy, and the remainder lacks a known reason. This sample has under 80,000 clones in its table, and 75% to 90% of those were observed once. Jointly, the top ten make up about a sixth of the sample.

The source was CD4+ or CD8+ T cells sorted from blood, collected in a trial of the OX40 agonist ivuxolimab. The TCR originated in an adult with an advanced solid tumor such as melanoma, head and neck, liver or kidney cancer. The sequence is built from TRBV5-8 and TRBJ2-1, with no D gene named confidently. The DNA sequence is TGTGCCAGCAGCTCCGACTTCAACTCCTACAATGAGCAGTTCTTC. Translated, it gives CASSSDFNSYNEQFF.